The clone carrying this T cell receptor (beta chain) was observed many times. Trimming took off 6 bases at V and 4 bases at J, with 16 bases between the two ends. CDR3 size: 14 residues. The germline V gene encodes CDR1 PRHDT and CDR2 FYEKMQ (reference sequence). The sample belongs to a study of prognosis after radiotherapy for stage I lung cancer. With two-round multiplex PCR, TCR beta CDR3 sequences were amplified from genomic DNA. Round one of PCR was performed, and it used primers specific to each TRBV and TRBJ gene. In TCRdb, the multiplex PCR reads were re-called with MiXCR into one record per CDR3 protein. This sample yields 14,000 or so distinct CDR3 sequences, of which over 25% are seen a single time; approximately 30% belongs to the top ten.

The material sequenced was PBMCs, taken before or after stereotactic body radiation therapy (not recorded which). This clonotype originated in a donor over 45 with non-small cell lung cancer. V and J are TRBV13 and TRBJ2-7; tentatively, D is TRBD2 (5 bases). The CDR3 spells CASRADCRVYEQYF. In DNA, the CDR3 is TGTGCCAGCAGAGCGGACTGCCGAGTGTACGAGCAGTACTTC. Full variable domain (rest looked up from reference TRBV13 and TRBJ2-7): AAGVIQSPRHLIKEKRETATLKCYPIPRHDTVYWYQQGPGQDPQFLISFYEKMQSDKGSIPDRFSAQQFSDYHSELNMSSLELGDSALYFCASRADCRVYEQYFGPGTRLTVT.